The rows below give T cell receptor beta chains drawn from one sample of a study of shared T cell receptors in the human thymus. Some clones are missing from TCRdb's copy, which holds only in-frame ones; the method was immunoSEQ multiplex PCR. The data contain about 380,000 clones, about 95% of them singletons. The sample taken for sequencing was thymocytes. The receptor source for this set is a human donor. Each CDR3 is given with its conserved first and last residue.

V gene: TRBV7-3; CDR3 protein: CASSSCGGTGNTIYF
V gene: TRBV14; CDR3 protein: CASSPRQGKTYNEQFF
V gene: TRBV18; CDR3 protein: CASSTPSTEQENTEAFF
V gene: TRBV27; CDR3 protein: CASSLGQESNQPQHF
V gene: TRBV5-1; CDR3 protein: CASKWFRTDQETQYF
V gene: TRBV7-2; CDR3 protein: CASSFPGKGTDTQYF
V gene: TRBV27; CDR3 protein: CASSSDSGGGSTDTQYF
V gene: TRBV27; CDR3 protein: CASSFQGLEYGYTF
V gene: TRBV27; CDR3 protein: CASTPTEPKNAYNEQFF
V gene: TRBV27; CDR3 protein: CASSWGQTDTEAFF
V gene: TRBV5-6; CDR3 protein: CASSLATAPGYNEQFF
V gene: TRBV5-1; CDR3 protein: CASSLAVGANRVTYEQYF
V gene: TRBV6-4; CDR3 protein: CASSASSGRTDTQYF
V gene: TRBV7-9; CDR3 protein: CASSLGQHGYTF
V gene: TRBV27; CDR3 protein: CASSLCQPQHF
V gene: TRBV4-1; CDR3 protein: CASSQDEGDFRKDTQYF
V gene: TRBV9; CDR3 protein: CASSQYNEQFF
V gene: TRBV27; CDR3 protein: CASSPLAGSTGELFF
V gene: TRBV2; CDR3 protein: CASSGEPADTQYF
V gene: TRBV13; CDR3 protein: CASSPSSGSPYNEQFF
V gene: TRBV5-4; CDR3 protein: CASSGPGLAGVGSTDTQYF
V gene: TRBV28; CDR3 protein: CASSLMRTGRYRQPQHF
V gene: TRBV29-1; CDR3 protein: CSVTARHRDRGLNTEAFF